This is a list of T cell receptor beta chains from one sample in a study of blood T cell repertoires in COVID-19. The repertoire was sequenced with immunoSEQ multiplex PCR; TCRdb's copy has only in-frame clones and lacks some. This sample yields about 250,000 clones, of which around 87% are seen a single time; around 6% belongs to the top ten. What was sequenced was PBMCs or T cells enriched from blood (not recorded which). The receptors stem from a woman aged 25-40 years with acute COVID-19. The conserved cysteine and the conserved F or W are not part of the CDR3 here. The D gene is left open where the match is weak.

TRBV6-5	TRBJ1-1	TRBD1	ASSLRTGGFSEAF
TRBV2	TRBJ1-4	TRBD1	ASSQGQGRTNEKLF
TRBV5-8	TRBJ1-5	.	ASSLNRAGNQPQH
TRBV7-2	TRBJ2-7	.	ASSLGPGVYEQY
TRBV3-1/TRBV3-2	TRBJ2-7	.	ASSQAGTSYEQY
TRBV28	TRBJ1-2	.	ASSPHDRGNYGYT
TRBV6-5	TRBJ1-5	.	ASSLDRNGQPQH
TRBV7-2	TRBJ1-3	.	ASSSRGNPGNTIY
TRBV3-1/TRBV3-2	TRBJ1-5	.	ASSPAWEGPQH
TRBV30	TRBJ1-4	.	AWEQGTTNEKLF